These T cell receptor beta chains were read from a single sample in a study of T-cell reconstitution after alpha-beta-depleted transplantation in children. TCRdb recomputed calls from the PCR reads with MiXCR, one row per CDR3 protein. There are fewer than 700,000 distinct CDR3 sequences in the sample; 10% to 15% occur only once, and over 2% lies in the top ten. The material sequenced was PBMCs, mostly from graft donor cells, taken 360 days after TCRalphabeta/CD19-depleted stem cell transplant. These TCRs come from a male patient between 5 and 17 years old who had a stem cell transplant for acute myeloid leukemia, so the T cells may come from the graft donor. Both conserved end residues are part of each CDR3. D genes are given only for firm matches. Clone size is not always given. Where it is, it says once, few, many or a class for expanded clones.

clone size,D gene,V gene,J gene,CDR3 protein,CDR3 DNA
few,TRBD2,TRBV7-2,TRBJ2-7,CASSPGGFLLEQYF,TGTGCCAGCAGCCCCGGGGGGTTCCTCTTGGAGCAGTACTTC
NA,NA,TRBV28,TRBJ2-2,CASVGGQVGSNTGELFF,TGTGCCAGCGTGGGGGGGCAGGTGGGGTCGAACACCGGGGAGCTGTTTTTT
few,NA,TRBV20-1,TRBJ2-1,CSARGQAGYNEQFF,TGCAGTGCTAGGGGCCAAGCGGGCTACAATGAGCAGTTCTTC
few,NA,TRBV28,TRBJ2-7,CASSLSPARYEQYF,TGTGCCAGCAGTTTATCCCCCGCCCGCTACGAGCAGTACTTC
NA,TRBD1,TRBV3-1,TRBJ2-3,CASSFRTGTNTDTQYF,TGTGCCAGCAGCTTTCGGACAGGGACCAACACAGATACGCAGTATTTT
few,NA,TRBV6-2/TRBV6-3,TRBJ1-5,CASSYSGLSNQPQHF,TGTGCCAGCAGTTACTCTGGACTCAGCAATCAGCCCCAGCATTTT
NA,NA,TRBV7-6,TRBJ2-7,CASSPIGLGEEYEQYF,TGTGCCAGCAGCCCTATAGGACTTGGGGAAGAGTACGAGCAGTACTTC
few,TRBD1,TRBV29-1,TRBJ1-2,CSASTGGPYGYTF,TGCAGCGCCTCGACAGGGGGCCCCTATGGCTACACCTTC
few,TRBD1,TRBV5-1,TRBJ1-5,CASSLDTGGQPQHF,TGCGCCAGCAGCTTGGATACAGGGGGTCAGCCCCAGCATTTT
few,NA,TRBV29-1,TRBJ1-1,CSVKDREAEAFF,TGCAGCGTTAAGGACAGAGAAGCTGAAGCTTTCTTT
few,TRBD1,TRBV12-3/TRBV12-4,TRBJ2-2,CASSPLQGASPLGELFF,TGTGCCAGCAGCCCACTACAGGGGGCCTCTCCGTTGGGGGAGCTGTTTTTT
few,TRBD1,TRBV7-2,TRBJ2-3,CASSFDRGQGTDTQYF,TGTGCCAGCAGCTTCGATAGGGGACAGGGAACAGATACGCAGTATTTT
many,TRBD2,TRBV11-2,TRBJ2-3,CASSLLLAGDGYF,TGTGCCAGCAGCTTATTACTAGCGGGAGACGGGTATTTT
few,NA,TRBV20-1,TRBJ2-1,CSATTQSSYNEQFF,TGCAGTGCGACAACGCAAAGCTCCTACAATGAGCAGTTCTTC
NA,NA,TRBV29-1,TRBJ2-5,CSVVRTVGGTQYF,TGCAGCGTTGTTCGGACAGTCGGTGGGACCCAGTACTTC
few,NA,TRBV21-1,TRBJ2-7,CASSNPRTGYEQYF,TGTGCCAGCAGCAACCCAAGGACAGGCTACGAGCAGTACTTC
NA,NA,TRBV7-2,TRBJ1-2,CASSLLDRSYGYTF,TGTGCCAGCAGCTTACTCGACCGATCATATGGCTACACCTTC
NA,NA,TRBV28,TRBJ1-2,CASSLRTHYGYTF,TGTGCCAGCAGTTTGCGGACACACTATGGCTACACCTTC
NA,NA,TRBV7-9,TRBJ1-1,CASSSLGPNTEAFF,TGTGCCAGCAGCTCACTCGGACCGAACACTGAAGCTTTCTTT
NA,NA,TRBV20-1,TRBJ2-5,CSATLVETQYF,TGCAGTGCCACTTTAGTTGAGACCCAGTACTTC
few,TRBD1,TRBV28,TRBJ2-1,CASSLWVSGQKSYNEQFF,TGTGCCAGCAGTTTATGGGTTTCGGGACAGAAATCCTACAATGAGCAGTTCTTC
many,TRBD1,TRBV20-1,TRBJ2-2,CSARDHMTGWGLDTGELFF,TGCAGTGCTAGAGATCATATGACAGGGTGGGGCCTAGACACCGGGGAGCTGTTTTTT
few,TRBD2,TRBV5-1,TRBJ2-3,CASRQLAGLGSTDTQYF,TGCGCCAGCAGACAACTAGCGGGGTTAGGTAGCACAGATACGCAGTATTTT
NA,TRBD2,TRBV28,TRBJ2-2,CASSLWGTSGTNTGELFF,TGTGCCAGCAGTTTATGGGGGACTAGCGGTACAAACACCGGGGAGCTGTTTTTT
NA,TRBD2,TRBV6-1,TRBJ2-5,CASRLAGLGETQYF,TGTGCCAGCAGGCTCGCCGGACTAGGGGAGACCCAGTACTTC
NA,TRBD2,TRBV27,TRBJ2-7,CASSFRAIFGLAGKDYEQYF,TGTGCCAGCAGTTTCCGGGCGATATTCGGACTAGCGGGAAAGGACTACGAGCAGTACTTC
NA,NA,TRBV29-1,TRBJ2-2,CSADMGAAGELFF,TGCAGCGCAGATATGGGGGCGGCCGGGGAGCTGTTTTTT
NA,TRBD2,TRBV28,TRBJ2-3,CASSPSGRSTDTQYF,TGTGCCAGCAGTCCTAGCGGGAGGAGCACAGATACGCAGTATTTT
many,TRBD1,TRBV7-8,TRBJ1-5,CASSLVRGNQPQHF,TGTGCCAGCAGCTTAGTCAGGGGGAATCAGCCCCAGCATTTT
many,NA,TRBV27,TRBJ2-7,CASSLSGRPRANEQYF,TGTGCCAGCAGTTTATCGGGTCGCCCACGAGCGAACGAGCAGTACTTC
NA,NA,TRBV12-3/TRBV12-4,TRBJ2-3,CASSPRGLPRTDTQYF,TGTGCCAGCAGTCCCCGTGGACTCCCGAGGACAGATACGCAGTATTTT
NA,NA,TRBV5-1,TRBJ2-2,CASRGTEITGELFF,TGCGCCAGCCGTGGGACCGAGATCACCGGGGAGCTGTTTTTT
many,NA,TRBV20-1,TRBJ2-5,CSAGGGQETQYF,TGCAGTGCCGGAGGGGGTCAGGAGACCCAGTACTTC
many,TRBD1,TRBV29-1,TRBJ2-2,CSVEKGQGLSTGELFF,TGCAGCGTTGAAAAGGGACAGGGTTTATCCACCGGGGAGCTGTTTTTT
few,NA,TRBV4-2,TRBJ2-3,CASSRAEGDGSDTQYF,TGTGCCAGCAGCCGGGCTGAAGGGGACGGGTCAGATACGCAGTATTTT
NA,TRBD2,TRBV6-5,TRBJ2-1,CASSFRGRAAYEQFF,TGTGCCAGCAGTTTTCGAGGGAGGGCGGCCTATGAGCAGTTCTTC
NA,NA,TRBV12-5,TRBJ2-1,CASGFRETTSYFHNEQFF,TGTGCTAGTGGTTTTCGGGAGACTACCTCCTATTTTCACAATGAGCAGTTCTTC
few,NA,TRBV18,TRBJ2-7,CASSPPEGGRYYEQYF,TGTGCCAGCTCACCACCGGAAGGGGGGCGATACTACGAGCAGTACTTC
many,NA,TRBV20-1,TRBJ2-3,CSAFKAPRTDTQYF,TGCAGTGCCTTTAAGGCCCCTCGCACAGATACGCAGTATTTT
NA,NA,TRBV7-9,TRBJ2-1,CASSFQDGPAGNEQFF,TGTGCCAGCAGCTTCCAGGACGGGCCGGCGGGAAATGAGCAGTTCTTC
few,TRBD2,TRBV27,TRBJ2-7,CASSFVTSGRDYEQYF,TGTGCCAGCAGTTTCGTTACTAGCGGGAGGGACTACGAGCAGTACTTC
few,TRBD1,TRBV6-2/TRBV6-3,TRBJ2-7,CASSSTGSGEQYF,TGTGCCAGCAGTTCGACAGGGTCCGGCGAGCAGTACTTC
many,NA,TRBV5-1,TRBJ2-3,CASSLGGSEDTQYF,TGCGCCAGCAGCTTGGGCGGTTCAGAGGATACGCAGTATTTT
few,NA,TRBV7-2,TRBJ2-5,CASSFTDLETQYF,TGTGCCAGCAGCTTCACGGACCTCGAGACCCAGTACTTC
many,NA,TRBV12-3/TRBV12-4,TRBJ2-7,CASSLRPPLSYEQYF,TGTGCCAGCAGCCTTCGGCCTCCCTTGTCCTACGAGCAGTACTTC
few,TRBD1,TRBV20-1,TRBJ2-7,CSARDRGQGAYEQYF,TGCAGTGCTAGAGATCGGGGACAGGGGGCCTACGAGCAGTACTTC
many,NA,TRBV29-1,TRBJ2-5,CSVEFRGQYF,TGCAGCGTTGAGTTCAGAGGCCAGTACTTC
few,NA,TRBV21-1,TRBJ2-5,CASSKAGTPEETQYF,TGTGCCAGCAGCAAAGCCGGGACTCCCGAGGAGACCCAGTACTTC
NA,TRBD1,TRBV3-1,TRBJ2-7,CASSFEGFRDRGLSYEQYF,TGTGCCAGCAGTTTTGAGGGATTTAGGGACAGGGGGCTCTCCTACGAGCAGTACTTC
NA,NA,TRBV7-9,TRBJ1-1,CAGSGLGVGTEAFF,TGTGCCGGCAGCGGCCTCGGGGTCGGCACTGAAGCTTTCTTT
many,TRBD2,TRBV5-1,TRBJ2-2,CASSLGLADTGELFF,TGCGCCAGCAGCTTGGGACTAGCAGACACCGGGGAGCTGTTTTTT